This TCR beta chain emerged from a study of regulatory and conventional T cells in RAG deficiency. Study-level findings and limits: Treg unique TCR beta sequences were approximately 100-fold fewer in Omenn syndrome and CID/AS patients than controls.

Germline CDR1 is LNHDA and CDR2 is SQIVND (reference sequence). The CDR3 has 16 amino acids. V gave up 3 bases and J gave up 3 bases, with 15 bases separating them. Assay used: immunoSEQ multiplex PCR; TCRdb lists only in-frame clones, some missing. Altogether about 8,500 clones are present, 80% being singletons, with the ten largest covering roughly a third. Comment on this clone: Antigen specificity is unknown.

These data are also associated with another study on regulatory T cells. That paper adds: Amplification used 52 TRBV primers and 13 TRBJ primers. In patients, unique TRB V-J pairs were restricted and V/J usage skewed, especially in Tregs.

This chain connects TRBV19 to TRBJ2-1, with a possible D match to TRBD2 (6 bases). The TCR comes from a human donor in good health. Material: CD8+ T cells sorted from blood. CDR3 bases: TGTGCCAGTAGTATCCCCACGGGGGACGGCTACAATGAGCAGTTCTTC. Translated, it gives CASSIPTGDGYNEQFF. The full variable domain, its missing parts supplied by reference TRBV19 and TRBJ2-1, is DGGITQSPKYLFRKEGQNVTLSCEQNLNHDAMYWYRQDPGQGLRLIYYSQIVNDFQKGDIAEGYSVSREKKESFPLTVTSAQKNPTAFYLCASSIPTGDGYNEQFFGPGTRLTVL.